The clone carrying this T cell receptor (beta chain) was recorded at least ten times. Its antigen is undetermined. The read comes to an end 3 residues before the CDR3 does, leaving the germline J gene to fill in the end. The CDR3 has 15 amino acids. Trimming stripped 0 bases from V and 6 bases from J, with 17 bases between. Looked up from germline, CDR1 is GTSNPN and CDR2 is SVGIG (reference sequence). These data are taken from a study of T cell clonality in common variable immunodeficiency. General observations from the study: Compared with controls, CVID subjects had fewer shared TCRbeta clones. Patient heterogeneity in the CVID cohort limited correlations between repertoire features and clinical complications. Common variable immunodeficiency TCR beta sequences reportedly had fewer deletions and N-nucleotide insertions.

Blood samples were heparinized, about 4.5 to 9 ml per donor. Data came from immunoSEQ multiplex PCR; TCRdb stores just in-frame clones and leaves some out. Singletons are absent from the sample, which has more than 55,000 clones. The receptor was isolated from a person aged 18 to 70 in good health. Sequencing was performed on peripheral blood mononuclear cells. The rearrangement joins TRBV30 to TRBJ1-2; no firm D call. The CDR3 protein is CAWSVHRGGLDGYTF. The CDR3 DNA, read in part, is TGTGCCTGGAGTGTACATAGAGGAGGGTTGGATGGC.